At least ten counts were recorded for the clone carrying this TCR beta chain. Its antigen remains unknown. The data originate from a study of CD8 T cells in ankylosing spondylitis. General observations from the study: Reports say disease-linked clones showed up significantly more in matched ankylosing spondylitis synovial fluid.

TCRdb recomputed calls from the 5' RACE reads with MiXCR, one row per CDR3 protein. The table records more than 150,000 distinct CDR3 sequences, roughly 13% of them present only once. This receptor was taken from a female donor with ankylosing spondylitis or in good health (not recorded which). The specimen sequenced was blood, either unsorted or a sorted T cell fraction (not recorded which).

In DNA form, the CDR3 reads TGCGCCAGCACTTTAGCTAGCGGGAGGGCCTACAATGAGCAGTTCTTC. Translated: CASTLASGRAYNEQFF. The chain combines TRBV5-1 with TRBJ2-1; 12 bases match TRBD2. CDR1 is SGHRS and CDR2 is YFSETQ in the germline V gene. The CDR3 extends over 16 amino acids. V lost 6 bases and J lost 2; bases outside the gene matches: 6.